This T cell receptor (beta chain) was recovered during a study of T cells in Graves' hyperthyroidism and ophthalmopathy (dated by TCRdb to the late 2010s). Describing the broader study: Peripheral blood samples were taken at the time of initial diagnosis, prior to any treatment. TCR V-J signatures able to tell the groups apart were searched for in a discovery cohort of 100 patients, of whom over 40 had Graves' ophthalmopathy and about 60 had stable Graves' hyperthyroidism. Prospective prediction of ophthalmopathy was tested in an independent validation cohort consisting of under 20 hyperthyroidism patients and 15 or so patients who later progressed to ophthalmopathy. The 75 to 100 discovery patients were divided at random into training and test sets in a 7:3 ratio. In six Graves' hyperthyroidism patients, the study also compared T-cell repertoires from thyroid tissue with T-cell repertoires from blood. Following sampling, methimazole starting at 30 mg daily was given to hyperthyroidism patients, and high-dose intravenous methylprednisolone was given to ophthalmopathy patients. According to the paper, TCR Vbeta CDR3 sequencing was carried out on more than 120 peripheral blood samples, which came from about 45 ophthalmopathy, about 75 hyperthyroidism and 17 progressor patients.

TCR beta CDR3 regions were amplified from RNA transcripts. The first round of RT-PCR for the TCR CDR3 was performed with the HTBI primer set and the Qiagen OneStep RT-PCR kit. The libraries were constructed in a second round of multiplex PCR and then size-selected and purified. Paired-end sequencing of the libraries was performed with 100 bp reads on an Illumina HiSeq2000. The authors' pipeline ran thus. SOAPnuke was used to process the raw data, removing reads that contained adapters or uncalled bases, had a mean Phred below 15, or lacked an exact match to the constant primer or identifier. COPE v1.2.5 was used to merge high-quality paired reads, and clonotypes were defined as unique nucleotide sequences. MiTCR v1.1 was used to align clonotypes to the IMGT TRBV, TRBD and TRBJ reference segments. Only V-J combinations with frequency above 0.0001, covering about 99% of repertoires, were analysed. The TCS score was defined as the ratio of F50 (clonal expansion) to E x V (chaos), calculated using BLOSUM62-based TCRdist between CDR3 peptides within each V-J. Welch's t-statistics and random forest reduced around 520 V-J features to some 14, which were used in a naive Bayes classifier (R e1071). TCRdb reanalyzed the raw reads on its own, using fastp at Q25 for trimming and MiXCR for clone calling, and kept in-frame beta chains. Every CDR3 protein is listed once, alongside the most common genes and DNA of its rows. The V and J calls and clone size come from TCRdb's table, not from the authors' own analysis. This sample has approximately 710,000 distinct CDR3 sequences in its table, and about 18% of those were observed once. The ten largest clonotypes hold 15% of the sample.

Based on the germline V gene (reference sequence), the CDR1 and CDR2 sequences are MNHEY and SMNVEV. Between the V and J ends, shortened by 2 bases and 0 bases respectively, the junction contains 8 bases. The CDR3 sequence holds 14 residues, the cysteine and phenylalanine included. Left in the record is the CDR3 DNA by itself, 42 bases read in frame from the first base. This clonotype was detected a few times. Its antigen is not yet known. The sample holds no much larger clone one base away, and base qualities are not on file. Study-wide findings and limitations: During validation, the model predicted progression to ophthalmopathy a median of approximately 6 months ahead of onset, with around 71% sensitivity and almost 75% specificity. Sample size was not statistically predetermined, and blinding of investigators to group allocation was not performed. A 13 V-J signature model separated ophthalmopathy from stable hyperthyroidism, with approximately 86% sensitivity and roughly 82% specificity in cross-validation and 80%/75% in testing. Most expanded thyroid clonotypes (frequency above 0.001) were also detected in blood, a finding suggesting that blood repertoires may reflect thyroid immune responses.

Stable Graves' hyperthyroidism was defined as no progression to ophthalmopathy during 18 months of follow-up. Hyperthyroidism patients were newly diagnosed, with disease duration under 2 months, and aged 18 to 65 years. Exclusion was applied to patients with uncontrolled infections, other autoimmune diseases, pregnancy or lactation. Diagnoses were established on the basis of clinical symptoms, serum thyroxine and TRAb, thyroid ultrasound, and orbital computed tomography. PBMCs were isolated from about 10 ml of fresh peripheral blood by Ficoll-Paque density gradient centrifugation. Total RNA was extracted using Trizol reagent, and RNA quality was assessed on an Agilent 2100 Bioanalyzer.

The sample was blood. The chain links TRBV27 with TRBJ2-7, with TRBD2 tentatively as D gene (5 bases match). This TCR was recovered from a middle-aged man with Graves' hyperthyroidism. The CDR3 region has the sequence CASSLRESSYEQYF. The DNA sequence is TGTGCCAGCAGTTTAAGGGAGAGCTCCTACGAGCAGTACTTC.